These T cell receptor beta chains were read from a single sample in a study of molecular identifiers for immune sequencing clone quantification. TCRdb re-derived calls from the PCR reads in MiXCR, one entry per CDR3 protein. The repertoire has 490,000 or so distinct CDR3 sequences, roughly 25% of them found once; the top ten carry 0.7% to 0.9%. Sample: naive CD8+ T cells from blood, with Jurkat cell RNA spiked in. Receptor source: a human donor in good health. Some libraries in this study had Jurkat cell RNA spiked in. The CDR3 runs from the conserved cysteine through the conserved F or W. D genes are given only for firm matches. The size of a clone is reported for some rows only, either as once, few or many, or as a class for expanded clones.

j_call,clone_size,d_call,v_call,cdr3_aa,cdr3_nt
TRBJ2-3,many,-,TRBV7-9,CASSLVAVATDTQYF,TGTGCCAGCAGCTTAGTAGCGGTAGCTACAGATACGCAGTATTTT
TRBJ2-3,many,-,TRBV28,CASSTLDRRNTDTQYF,TGTGCCAGCAGTACGCTGGACAGACGAAACACAGATACGCAGTATTTT
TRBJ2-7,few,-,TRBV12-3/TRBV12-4,CASSSPSEYEQYF,TGTGCCAGCAGTTCTCCTAGCGAGTACGAGCAGTACTTC
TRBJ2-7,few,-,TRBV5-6,CASSWGRVYEQYF,TGTGCCAGCAGCTGGGGCAGAGTCTACGAGCAGTACTTC
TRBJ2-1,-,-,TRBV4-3,CASSQGWGYNEQFF,TGCGCCAGCAGCCAGGGTTGGGGTTACAATGAGCAGTTCTTC
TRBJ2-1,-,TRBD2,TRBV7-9,CASSPEAGVYGEQFF,TGTGCCAGCAGCCCCGAAGCGGGAGTGTACGGTGAGCAGTTCTTC
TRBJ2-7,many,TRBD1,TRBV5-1,CASSPTGVYEQYF,TGCGCCAGCAGCCCGACAGGGGTCTACGAGCAGTACTTC
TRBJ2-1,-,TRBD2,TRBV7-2,CASSPGGGYDNEQFF,TGTGCCAGCAGCCCTGGGGGGGGATATGACAATGAGCAGTTCTTC
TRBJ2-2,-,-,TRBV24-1,CATSASVLSGELFF,TGTGCCACCAGTGCGTCAGTCCTATCCGGGGAGCTGTTTTTT
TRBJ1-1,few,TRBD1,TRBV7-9,CASSLWAGGEQNTEAFF,TGTGCCAGCAGCTTATGGGCAGGGGGAGAACAGAACACTGAAGCTTTCTTT
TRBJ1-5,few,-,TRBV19,CASSIGPGTRQPQHF,TGTGCCAGTAGTATTGGACCAGGGACCAGGCAGCCCCAGCATTTT
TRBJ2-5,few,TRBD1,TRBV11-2,CASSLLTGRGETQYF,TGTGCCAGCAGCTTACTGACAGGGCGAGGGGAGACCCAGTACTTC
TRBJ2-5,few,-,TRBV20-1,CSARDEARGSETQYF,TGCAGTGCTAGAGATGAGGCTAGGGGGTCGGAGACCCAGTACTTC
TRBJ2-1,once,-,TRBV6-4,CASTRGWSYNEQFF,TGTGCCAGCACCAGGGGTTGGTCCTACAATGAGCAGTTCTTC
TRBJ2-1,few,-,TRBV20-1,CSARVRLGNEQFF,TGCAGTGCTAGAGTGAGACTAGGCAATGAGCAGTTCTTC
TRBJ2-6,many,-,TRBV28,CASSYLQAGANVLTF,TGTGCCAGCAGTTACTTACAGGCTGGGGCCAACGTCCTGACTTTC
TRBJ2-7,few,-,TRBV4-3,CASSQVGQAVDEQYF,TGCGCCAGCAGCCAAGTGGGGCAGGCTGTGGACGAGCAGTACTTC
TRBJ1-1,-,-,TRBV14,CASSREGGATEAFF,TGTGCCAGCAGCCGGGAAGGGGGGGCCACTGAAGCTTTCTTT
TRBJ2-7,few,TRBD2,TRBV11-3,CASSLDPSGAYEQYF,TGTGCCAGCAGCTTAGATCCTAGCGGGGCCTACGAGCAGTACTTC
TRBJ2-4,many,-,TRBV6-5,CASSNDPENIQYF,TGTGCCAGCAGTAACGACCCCGAAAACATTCAGTACTTC
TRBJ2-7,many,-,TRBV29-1,CSVEVGNEQYF,TGCAGCGTTGAAGTGGGGAACGAGCAGTACTTC
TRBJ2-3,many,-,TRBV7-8,CASSFWGDTQYF,TGTGCCAGCAGCTTCTGGGGAGATACGCAGTATTTT
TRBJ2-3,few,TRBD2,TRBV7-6,CASSLVQGSGGTGTQYF,TGTGCCAGCAGCTTAGTTCAGGGGAGCGGGGGCACAGGTACGCAGTATTTT
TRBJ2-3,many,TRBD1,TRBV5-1,CASSLGTASTDTQYF,TGTGCCAGCAGCCTCGGGACAGCTAGCACAGATACGCAGTATTTT
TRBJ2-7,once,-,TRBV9,CASSVQGLYDERYF,TGTGCCAGCAGCGTCCAGGGACTTTACGACGAGCGGTACTTC
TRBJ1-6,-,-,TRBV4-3,CASSQDNQGRGYNSPLHF,TGCGCCAGCAGCCAAGATAATCAGGGAAGGGGCTATAATTCACCCCTCCACTTT
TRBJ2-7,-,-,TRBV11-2,CASSLGTADEQYF,TGTGCCAGCAGCTTAGGAACAGCGGACGAGCAGTACTTC
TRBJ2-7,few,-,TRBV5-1,CASSSKWGGQSFGQYF,TGCGCCAGCAGTTCGAAATGGGGGGGACAGTCCTTCGGGCAGTACTTC
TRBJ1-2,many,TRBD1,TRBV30,CAWRLRGSGGTGYTF,TGTGCCTGGAGACTAAGGGGGTCAGGGGGCACTGGCTACACCTTC
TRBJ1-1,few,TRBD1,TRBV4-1,CASSQDPGQGHDNTEALF,TGCGCCAGCAGCCAAGACCCGGGACAGGGGCATGACAACACTGAAGCTCTCTTT
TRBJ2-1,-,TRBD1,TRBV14,CASGTGYLSYNEQFF,TGTGCCAGCGGGACAGGCTATCTCTCCTACAATGAGCAGTTCTTC
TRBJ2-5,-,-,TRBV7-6,CASSRRLGETQYF,TGTGCCAGCAGCCGCAGGTTGGGGGAGACCCAGTACTTC
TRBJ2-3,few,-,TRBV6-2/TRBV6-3,CASSYPLDTQYF,TGTGCCAGCAGTTACCCCTTAGATACGCAGTATTTT
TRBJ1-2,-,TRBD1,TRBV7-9,CASSPGQVPDYGYTF,TGTGCCAGCAGCCCGGGACAGGTTCCAGACTATGGCTACACCTTC
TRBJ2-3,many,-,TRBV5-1,CASSWSDADTQYF,TGCGCCAGCAGCTGGAGCGACGCAGATACGCAGTATTTT
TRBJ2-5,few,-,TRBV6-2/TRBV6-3,CASSYPSNRLGFASETQYF,TGTGCCAGCAGTTACCCTTCCAACAGACTAGGGTTCGCCTCAGAGACCCAGTACTTC
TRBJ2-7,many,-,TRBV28,CASSSPQGYEQYF,TGTGCCAGCAGTTCCCCCCAGGGTTACGAGCAGTACTTC
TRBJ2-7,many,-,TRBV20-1,CSARERWGDYEQYF,TGCAGTGCTAGGGAAAGATGGGGGGACTACGAGCAGTACTTC
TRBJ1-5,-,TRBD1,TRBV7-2,CACSFGTGAFNQPQHF,TGTGCCTGCAGCTTCGGGACAGGGGCTTTCAATCAGCCCCAGCATTTT
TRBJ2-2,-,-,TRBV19,CASSTLTGYISNTGELFF,TGTGCCAGTAGTACCCTAACAGGGTACATATCGAACACCGGGGAGCTGTTTTTT
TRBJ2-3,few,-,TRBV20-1,CSARDQSPVAVITDTQYF,TGCAGTGCTAGAGATCAGTCCCCTGTAGCGGTCATCACAGATACGCAGTATTTT
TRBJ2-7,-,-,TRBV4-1,CASSQVGNEQYF,TGCGCCAGCAGCCAAGTGGGTAACGAGCAGTACTTC
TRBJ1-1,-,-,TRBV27,CASRVIPDTEAFF,TGTGCCAGTAGAGTGATCCCGGACACTGAAGCTTTCTTT
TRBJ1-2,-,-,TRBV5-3,CASSLISGESCYTF,TGTGCCAGCAGCTTGATTTCAGGGGAGAGCTGCTACACCTTC
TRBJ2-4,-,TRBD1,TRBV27,CASSLKQGLGNIQYF,TGTGCCAGCAGTTTAAAACAGGGGTTAGGAAACATTCAGTACTTC
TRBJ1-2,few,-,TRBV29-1,CSVAANYGYTF,TGCAGCGTTGCGGCTAACTATGGCTACACCTTC
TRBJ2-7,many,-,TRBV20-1,CSAGGSASYEQYF,TGCAGTGCTGGAGGCTCGGCCTCCTACGAGCAGTACTTC